This T cell receptor (beta chain) appears in the sequencing data of a study of patients and donors after allogeneic stem cell transplantation. From the RT-PCR reads, TCRdb called clonotypes with MiXCR, one entry per CDR3 protein. The sample holds 800,000 to 1,000,000 distinct CDR3 sequences, about 20% seen once. Germline V gene sequence: CDR1 MNHNS, CDR2 SASEGT. V lost 7 bases and J lost 1; bases outside the gene matches: 14. The CDR3 runs 19 residues. V gene TRBV6-1 combines with J gene TRBJ2-6, with TRBD1 matching 9 bases. Sequenced: blood, either unsorted or a sorted T cell fraction (not recorded which). This sequence originates from a human donor who was either an allogeneic HSCT recipient or a stem cell or donor lymphocyte infusion donor (not recorded which). It is not recorded whose cells these are; they may come from a transplant donor. Here the CDR3 DNA reads TGTGCCAGCATGCGGGACAGGGTAAAATATTGGTCTGGGGCCAACGTCCTGACTTTC. Its protein is CASMRDRVKYWSGANVLTF.